This T cell receptor (beta chain) originates from a study of Graves' ophthalmopathy and Graves' hyperthyroidism. Study-wide results and limits: For separating ophthalmopathy from stable hyperthyroidism, a 13-signature model gave approximately 90% sensitivity and roughly 78% specificity. With 65% to 71% sensitivity and approximately 72% specificity, the model predicted ophthalmopathy progression.

This clonotype was seen a handful of times. Its cognate antigen is unknown. The germline V gene has CDR1 KGHSH and CDR2 LQKENI. The CDR3 is 16 residues long. V shed 4 bases and J 3 bases; nucleotides not matched to a gene: 9. RNA served as the template for amplifying TCR beta CDR3 regions. The library came from an HTBI-primed first-round RT-PCR and a second-round multiplex PCR. TCRdb independently ran MiXCR on the multiplex PCR reads; one entry per CDR3 protein. This table holds 400,000 to 450,000 distinct CDR3 sequences, roughly 20% found once. Specimen: peripheral blood. This TCR derives from a woman under 30 with stable Graves' hyperthyroidism. This chain links TRBV18 with TRBJ1-5; TRBD1 aligns across 7 bases. CDR3 sequence: CASSLRQGTHNQPQHF. The CDR3 DNA reads TGTGCCAGCTCACTTAGACAGGGTACCCACAATCAGCCCCAGCATTTT.